This entry describes one TCR beta chain. What it binds is unknown. The data belong to a study of T cells in localized non-small cell lung cancer. Broader study findings: There was an association of higher blood T cell density with longer overall survival. Median around 56 top-100 tumor clones were shared with paired adjacent lung.

TCRdb keeps only in-frame clones here, not all; method: immunoSEQ multiplex PCR. This table holds around 15,000 clones, about 85% found once. Germline CDR1 is MNHEY and CDR2 is SVGAGI. The V gene lost 3 bases and the J gene lost 7 bases, with 10 bases spanning the gap. The CDR3 is 13 amino acids. This specimen was peripheral blood, taken before any cancer treatment. The rearrangement links TRBV6-5 to TRBJ1-5; D not certain. The receptor was derived from a female donor aged 60 or older with stage I squamous cell lung carcinoma. The CDR3 bases are TGTGCCAGCAGTTATGGGGTTTACCAGCCCCAGCATTTT. This sequence encodes CASSYGVYQPQHF.